Each of the 27 T cell receptor beta chains below was sequenced from the same sample in a study of Graves' ophthalmopathy and Graves' hyperthyroidism (dated by TCRdb to the late 2010s). The instrument was an Illumina HiSeq 2000. TCR beta CDR3 regions were amplified from RNA transcripts for repertoire sequencing. The first round of RT-PCR was done with HTBI primers and the Qiagen OneStep RT-PCR kit, and was followed by a second round of multiplex PCR, then size selection and purification. Using fastp at Q25 and MiXCR, TCRdb reprocessed the public reads and kept productive beta chains. Identical CDR3 proteins give one entry, which carries the most common genes and DNA. This sample gives about 180,000 distinct CDR3 sequences in total; roughly 37% of them show up just once. The ten largest clones represent 5.8% of the sample. The sequencing input was peripheral blood. The receptor set was obtained from a woman in her 40s with Graves' ophthalmopathy. Donor details come from another sample of the same person, matched by shared clones.

This clonotype came up a few times. This chain joins TRBV2 and TRBJ1-1; 8 bases agree with TRBD1. CDR3 length: 13 amino acids. Germline CDR1 is SNHLY and CDR2 is FYNNEI. V shed 7 bases, J shed 4 bases, and the junction held 5 bases outside the gene matches. The CDR3 DNA reads as TGTGCCAGCACCAGACAGGGGAGCACTGAAGCTTTCTTT. This translates into CASTRQGSTEAFF.

V usage is TRBV27 and J usage is TRBJ1-1, with 7 positions matching TRBD1. Trimming cost V 2 bases and J 2 bases; bases outside gene matches: 8. This CDR3 region has 16 residues. CDR1 is MNHEY, CDR2 SMNVEV, per germline (reference sequence). The CDR3, as DNA: TGTGCCAGCAGTTTACGTCGACAGGGACCTAACACTGAAGCTTTCTTT. It encodes CASSLRRQGPNTEAFF.

The chain carries TRBV6-1 and TRBJ2-5, with D uncertain. Germline V gives CDR1 MNHNS, CDR2 SASEGT. V shed 10 bases and J shed 7 bases, with 19 bases lying between them. This CDR3 has 13 residues. The CDR3 DNA reads as TGTGCCATCCTCTCCTCGGCCGCAAGGACCCAGTACTTC. Protein sequence: CAILSSAARTQYF.

At least ten counts were recorded for this clonotype. The CDR3: CASSPTSGQVLNEQYF. The CDR3 bases are TGTGCCAGCAGTCCAACTAGCGGGCAAGTGCTCAACGAGCAGTACTTC. This rearrangement joins TRBV27 to TRBJ2-7; the match to TRBD2 covers 9 bases. J lost 5 bases, V lost 5 bases, and 13 bases had no gene match. CDR3 length: 16 residues. Germline CDR1 and CDR2: MNHEY and SMNVEV (reference sequence).

The rearrangement links TRBV29-1 to TRBJ1-6; a weak D match, TRBD1 (5 bases). V shed 4 bases and J shed 3 bases, with 7 bases lying between them. CDR3 length: 13 amino acids. Germline V gene data show CDR1 as SQVTM and CDR2 as ANQGSEA. This CDR3 reads CSVARDYNSPLHF. CDR3 nucleotide sequence: TGCAGCGTTGCCAGGGACTATAATTCACCCCTCCACTTT.

The rearrangement joins TRBV7-9 to TRBJ2-7; D possibly corresponds to TRBD2 (6 bases). Looked up from germline, CDR1 is SEHNR and CDR2 is FQNEAQ (reference sequence). The CDR3 is 15 amino acids. V shed 0 bases and J shed 6 bases, with 15 bases lying between them. The DNA for the CDR3 is TGTGCCAGCAGCTTAGCGGACAATATAGCGGTCGAGCAGTACTTC. Translation gives CASSLADNIAVEQYF.

There are many counts of this clonotype. The J gene is TRBJ1-3, the V gene TRBV12-3 or TRBV12-4; 7 bases map to TRBD1. After removal of 1 base from V and 2 bases from J, the junction contained 2 bases not matched to a gene. This CDR3 is 15 amino acids long. The CDR3 DNA reads as TGTGCCAGCAGTTTAGACAGGGGCACTGGAAACACCATATATTTT. It codes for CASSLDRGTGNTIYF.

The gene calls are TRBV15 and TRBJ2-7; D uncertain. Looked up from germline, CDR1 is LNHNV and CDR2 is YYDKDF (reference sequence). The CDR3 loop spans 14 amino acids. The V and J ends lost 1 base and 5 bases respectively, with 12 bases between them. The CDR3 nucleotides read TGTGCCACCAGCAGAGTGACCCAAGAGGACGAGCAGTACTTC. This encodes CATSRVTQEDEQYF.

This clonotype was observed at least ten times. The chain combines TRBV18 with TRBJ2-7; D remains ambiguous. The CDR3 has 13 residues. Per germline, CDR1 KGHSH and CDR2 LQKENI. Between the trimmed V and J ends, which lost 1 base and 2 bases, there was a span of 6 bases. DNA of the CDR3: TGTGCCAGCTCACCACTCGAAGCCTACGAGCAGTACTTC. It encodes CASSPLEAYEQYF.

This clonotype has at least ten counts. This chain uses TRBV27 with TRBJ1-5; D is undetermined. V was clipped by 6 bases and J by 1 base, with 10 bases between them. The CDR3 is 14 residues long. Germline-derived CDR1 and CDR2 are MNHEY and SMNVEV (reference sequence). DNA of the CDR3: TGTGCCAGCAGCTTCACAGAGAGCAATCAGCCCCAGCATTTT. This codes for CASSFTESNQPQHF.

This clonotype was counted ten times or more. The chain combines TRBV10-3 with TRBJ1-6, with 8 bases identical to TRBD1. Per germline, CDR1 ENHRY and CDR2 SYGVKD. V trimming: 5 bases; J trimming: 5 bases; junction bases outside the gene matches: 2. The CDR3 consists of 14 residues. As DNA, the CDR3 is TGTGCCATCAGTTCACAGGGGGATAATTCACCCCTCCACTTT. As protein: CAISSQGDNSPLHF.

This chain uses TRBV6-1 with TRBJ2-2, with D unclear. Trimming shortened V by 6 bases and J by 7 bases, and 18 bases separated the two germline ends. Germline-derived CDR1 and CDR2 are MNHNS and SASEGT. The CDR3 runs to 15 residues. The CDR3 region is CASSNKNSPDGELFF. For the CDR3, the DNA is TGTGCCAGCAGCAACAAAAATTCCCCGGACGGGGAGCTGTTTTTT.

This clonotype has at least ten counts. The V and J genes are TRBV28 and TRBJ1-5, with D unresolved. In germline, CDR1 is MDHEN, CDR2 SYDVKM. The CDR3 extends over 16 amino acids. V was trimmed by 7 bases and J by 3 bases, leaving 19 bases between them. The CDR3, as DNA: TGTGCCAGCACCCTCGTGGACGGGGATTACAATCAGCCCCAGCATTTT. It specifies CASTLVDGDYNQPQHF.

This rearrangement joins TRBV10-3 to TRBJ2-5; TRBD1 might be the D (6 bases). Germline CDR1 is ENHRY and CDR2 is SYGVKD. V was cut by 10 bases and J by 5 bases, with 17 bases left in between. This CDR3 is 13 amino acids long. The CDR3 coding sequence is TGTGCCACCTCTCCAGGGGACGAGGAGACCCAGTACTTC. Translation: CATSPGDEETQYF.

V gene TRBV6-2 or TRBV6-3 combines with J gene TRBJ2-7; D is uncertain. With 7 bases removed from V and 1 base from J, the gap between germline ends came to 11 bases. The CDR3 consists of 13 residues. Looked up from germline, CDR1 is MNHEY and CDR2 is SVGEGT. CDR3 sequence reads: CASTITGSYEQYF. CDR3 nucleotides: TGTGCCAGCACCATCACCGGTTCCTACGAGCAGTACTTC.

In this sample, this clonotype turned up many times. V usage is TRBV7-3 and J usage is TRBJ1-2, with D tentatively TRBD1 (5 bases). Looked up from germline, CDR1 is SGHTA and CDR2 is FQGTGA. V shed 2 bases and J shed 7 bases, with 11 bases lying between them. CDR3 length equals 13 residues. CDR3 sequence (DNA): TGTGCCAGCAGCTTACGGGGCCAGGGTGGCTACACCTTC. This encodes CASSLRGQGGYTF.

This clonotype was recorded at least ten times. The gene calls are TRBV28 and TRBJ2-5, with D possibly TRBD2 on 6 matching bases. The CDR3 totals 15 residues. Germline values: CDR1 MDHEN, CDR2 SYDVKM. Trimming pared 5 bases from V and 0 bases from J, leaving 13 bases between. CDR3 protein: CASSPYSGYQETQYF. The CDR3 DNA is TGTGCCAGCAGTCCCTATAGCGGATACCAAGAGACCCAGTACTTC.

The chain combines TRBV12-3 or TRBV12-4 with TRBJ2-5; possibly TRBD1 for D (6 bases). The CDR3 covers 13 residues. V dropped 1 base and J dropped 6 bases, with 9 bases sitting between them. The CDR3 region is CASSLGGQQTQYF. The CDR3 bases are TGTGCCAGCAGTTTAGGGGGGCAACAGACCCAGTACTTC.

The chain couples TRBV12-3 or TRBV12-4 to TRBJ2-5, with 8 nucleotides matching TRBD1. This CDR3 spans 16 amino acids. Unmatched junction bases numbered 11, after V lost 3 bases and J lost 5 bases. CDR3 bases: TGTGCCAGCAGTTTCCGACAGGGGTTGCTAGGGGAGACCCAGTACTTC. Its protein product is CASSFRQGLLGETQYF.

This clonotype was observed many times. The V call is TRBV7-2, the J call TRBJ2-7, with D possibly being TRBD2 (6 bases). This CDR3 comprises 16 residues. From germline, CDR1 is SGHTA and CDR2 FQGNSA. V dropped 3 bases and J dropped 2 bases, with 17 bases sitting between them. Here the CDR3 reads CASSFKSGVYTYEQYF. The CDR3 DNA reads as TGTGCCAGCAGCTTCAAGTCGGGGGTCTACACCTACGAGCAGTACTTC.

There are a few counts of this clonotype. This sequence joins TRBV28 and TRBJ2-7, with TRBD1 matching over 8 bases. The V gene's germline CDR1 is MDHEN and CDR2 SYDVKM. The CDR3 consists of 10 residues. The CDR3 DNA is TGTGCGGACAGGGCCTACGAGCAGTACTTC. This sequence encodes CADRAYEQYF.

CDR3 sequence: CSVEDWQASRETQYF. CDR3 nucleotide sequence: TGCAGCGTTGAAGATTGGCAGGCCAGTAGGGAGACCCAGTACTTC. The chain combines TRBV29-1 with TRBJ2-5; D unresolved. The CDR3 loop spans 15 amino acids. Germline loops: CDR1 SQVTM, CDR2 ANQGSEA. Trimming pared 0 bases from V and 5 bases from J, leaving 16 bases between.

The rearrangement joins TRBV6-2 or TRBV6-3 to TRBJ1-1; D is unresolved. Germline values: CDR1 MNHEY, CDR2 SVGEGT. V was pared by 10 bases and J by 0 bases, with 18 bases between. The CDR3 is made up of 15 amino acids. CDR3 DNA: TGTGCCATCACAAGGAGTGATTACATGAACACTGAAGCTTTCTTT. Encoded protein: CAITRSDYMNTEAFF.

The sample holds a few counts of this clonotype. The chain employs TRBV6-2 or TRBV6-3 and TRBJ2-7, with TRBD2 as a possible D gene (6 bases). Germline CDR1 and CDR2: MNHEY and SVGEGT. V lost 6 bases and J 6 bases, leaving 18 bases between the germline ends. The length of the CDR3 is 14 residues. CDR3 sequence reads: CASRTLGRTTEQYF. DNA for the CDR3: TGTGCCAGCAGGACCCTTGGACGGACTACCGAGCAGTACTTC.

This clonotype was seen at least ten times. This chain uses TRBV30 with TRBJ1-1, with D possibly being TRBD1 (5 bases). Per the germline V gene, CDR1 is GTSNPN and CDR2 is SVGIG (reference sequence). V shed 2 bases and J shed 0 bases, with 7 bases lying between them. CDR3 length: 13 residues. The DNA of the CDR3 is TGTGCCTGGAGTTACAGGTTGAACACTGAAGCTTTCTTT. As protein: CAWSYRLNTEAFF.

This clonotype was picked up many times. The rearrangement links TRBV6-4 to TRBJ1-5; 11 bases match TRBD1. Germline-derived CDR1 and CDR2 are MRHNA and SNTAGT. The V gene end was trimmed by 4 bases and the J gene end by 2 bases; junction bases not matched to a gene: 7. The CDR3 extends over 17 amino acids. CDR3 nucleotide sequence: TGTGCCAGCAGTGGCTCCGGGACAGGGGGTGGCAATCAGCCCCAGCATTTT. Amino acid sequence: CASSGSGTGGGNQPQHF.

This clonotype appeared many times. The chain uses TRBV15 and TRBJ2-7; possible D gene TRBD1, 7 bases. The CDR3 is 15 residues long. CDR1 LNHNV and CDR2 YYDKDF come from the germline V gene (reference sequence). Trimming stripped 2 bases from V and 5 bases from J, with 16 bases between. The CDR3 DNA follows: TGTGCCACCAGCAGAACCTCAGGGGGGATGGACGAGCAGTACTTC. Its translation is CATSRTSGGMDEQYF.